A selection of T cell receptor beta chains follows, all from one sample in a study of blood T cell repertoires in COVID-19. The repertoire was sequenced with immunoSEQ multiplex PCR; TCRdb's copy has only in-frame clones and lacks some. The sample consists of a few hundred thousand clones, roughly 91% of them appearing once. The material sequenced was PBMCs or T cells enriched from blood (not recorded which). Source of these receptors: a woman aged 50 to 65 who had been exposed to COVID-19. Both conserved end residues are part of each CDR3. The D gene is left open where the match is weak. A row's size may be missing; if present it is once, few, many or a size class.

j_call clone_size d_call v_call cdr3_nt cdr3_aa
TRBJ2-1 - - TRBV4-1 TGCGCCAGCAGCCAGCAAGGAGTCGTACGCCAACTAAACAATGAGCAGTTCTTC CASSQQGVVRQLNNEQFF
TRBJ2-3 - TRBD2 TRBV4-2 TGTGCCAGCAGCCAAGATGTCGGGGGGAACACAGATACGCAGTATTTT CASSQDVGGNTDTQYF
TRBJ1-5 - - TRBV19 TGTGCCAGTAGTATAACGGCAGACAATAGCAATCAGCCCCAGCATTTT CASSITADNSNQPQHF
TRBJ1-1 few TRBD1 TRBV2 TGTGCCAGCAGGATGACAGGGGGCCGGAACACTGAAGCTTTCTTT CASRMTGGRNTEAFF
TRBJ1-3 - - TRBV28 TGTGCCAGTCTTCCGTGGACAGCGATCTCTGGAAACACCATATATTTT CASLPWTAISGNTIYF
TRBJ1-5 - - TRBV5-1 TGCGCCAGCAGCTTGGACTCCCCAAGCAATCAGCCCCAGCATTTT CASSLDSPSNQPQHF
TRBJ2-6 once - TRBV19 TGTGCCAGTAGCAGCTCTGGGGCCAACGTCCTGACTTTC CASSSSGANVLTF
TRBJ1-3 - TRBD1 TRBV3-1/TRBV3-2 TGTGCCAGCAGCCAAACAGGGGGTGGAAACACCATATATTTT CASSQTGGGNTIYF
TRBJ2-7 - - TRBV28 TGTGCCAGCAGTTTAAACAGGTACGAGCAGTACTTC CASSLNRYEQYF
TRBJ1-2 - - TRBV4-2 TGTGCCAGCAGCCAAGGCGGGTCCCCTACAAACTATGGCTACACCTTC CASSQGGSPTNYGYTF
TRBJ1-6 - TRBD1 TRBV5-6 TGTGCCAGCAGCTTGGGACAGGGGAATAATTCACCCCTCCACTTT CASSLGQGNNSPLHF
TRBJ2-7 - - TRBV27 TGTGCCAGCAGTTTATCGACGACAGGTTCCTACGAGCAGTACTTC CASSLSTTGSYEQYF
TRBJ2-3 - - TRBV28 TGTGCCAGCGGGCCTAGTATCGGGTGGGGCGGTACGCAGTATTTT CASGPSIGWGGTQYF
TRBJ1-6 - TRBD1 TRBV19 TGTGCCAGTAGGGAGGGACAGGCGGGTTCACCCCTCCACTTT CASREGQAGSPLHF
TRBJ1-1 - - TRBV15 TGTGCCACCTCCCAGAGGCAGGGAGGGACTGAAGCTTTCTTT CATSQRQGGTEAFF
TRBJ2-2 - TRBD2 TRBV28 TGTGCCAGCAGTTTATTAGGACTAGCGGGGGCCGGGGGCACCGGGGAGCTGTTTTTT CASSLLGLAGAGGTGELFF
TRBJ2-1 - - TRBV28 TGTGCCAGCAGACCCCCTAGCGTAAGGCCCAATGAGCAGTTCTTC CASRPPSVRPNEQFF
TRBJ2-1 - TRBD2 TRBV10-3 TGTGCCATCAGGACTAGCGGGGGGAATGATAATGAGCAGTTCTTC CAIRTSGGNDNEQFF
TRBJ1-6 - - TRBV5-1 TGCGCCAGCAGCTTACGATCCCGGCAGGAGGGGCCTAATTCACCCCTCCACTTT CASSLRSRQEGPNSPLHF
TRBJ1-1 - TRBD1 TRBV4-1 TGCGCCAGCAGCCCCGCGCCCGGGACAGGGGGTACTGAAGCTTTCTTT CASSPAPGTGGTEAFF
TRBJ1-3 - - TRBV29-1 TGCAGCGTTGAAGCCCGGAGCTCTGGAAACACCATATATTTT CSVEARSSGNTIYF
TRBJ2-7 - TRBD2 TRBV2 TGTGCCAGCAGTGCTGAAGCGGGGGTCTCCTACGAGCAGTACTTC CASSAEAGVSYEQYF
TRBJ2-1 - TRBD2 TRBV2 TGTGCCAGCATCTTAGCGCGGGGGGTGAATGAGCAGTTCTTC CASILARGVNEQFF
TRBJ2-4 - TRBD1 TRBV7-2 TGTGCCAGCAGCTTGTATGCGACAGGGTCCAAAAACATTCAGTACTTC CASSLYATGSKNIQYF
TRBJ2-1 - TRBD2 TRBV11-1 TGTGCCAGCAGCTTAGGCGGGGGGAACTACAATGAGCAGTTCTTC CASSLGGGNYNEQFF
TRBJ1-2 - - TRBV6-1 TGTGCCAGCAGTGAGTGGGCCACACCCCATGGCTACACCTTC CASSEWATPHGYTF
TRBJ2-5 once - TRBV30 TGTGCCTGGAGTGTATTAGGTGGGGCAGGAACCCAGTACTTC CAWSVLGGAGTQYF
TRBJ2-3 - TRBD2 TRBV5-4 TGTGCCAGCAGCTTGGACCCGACAGAAACATGGACTAGGGCCGCAGATACGCAGTATTTT CASSLDPTETWTRAADTQYF
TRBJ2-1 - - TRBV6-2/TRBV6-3 TGTGCCAGCAGTTACCCCCCGGGGGATATGACCTACAATGAGCAGTTCTTC CASSYPPGDMTYNEQFF
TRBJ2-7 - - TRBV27 TGTGCCAGCAGTTCCCAAACAGGGTACTACGAGCAGTACTTC CASSSQTGYYEQYF
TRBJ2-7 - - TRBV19 TGTGCCAGTAGTCCCACAAAGACTAAGAGATCATACGAGCAGTACTTC CASSPTKTKRSYEQYF
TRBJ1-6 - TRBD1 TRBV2 TGTGCCAGCAACTCGGACAGGGGCTTGGGTAATTCACCCCTCCACTTT CASNSDRGLGNSPLHF
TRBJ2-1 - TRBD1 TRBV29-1 TGCAGCGTTGAGGAGACAGGGAGCAATGAGCAGTTCTTC CSVEETGSNEQFF
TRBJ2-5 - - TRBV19 TGTGCCAGTAGGTCGACAGGCGTTCTCCAAGAGACCCAGTACTTC CASRSTGVLQETQYF
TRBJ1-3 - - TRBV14 TGTGCCAGCAGTCACGACAGTATCTCTGGAAACACCATATATTTT CASSHDSISGNTIYF
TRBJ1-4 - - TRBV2 TGTGCCAGCAGTGAACCCGTGTTCACAGCGGCAAATGAAAAACTGTTTTTT CASSEPVFTAANEKLFF
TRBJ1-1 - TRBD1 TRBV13 TGTGCCAGCAGCGCACTCACAGCATTCCTTGGGGACAGAGGGTTTCATCACACTGAAGCTTTCTTT CASSALTAFLGDRGFHHTEAFF
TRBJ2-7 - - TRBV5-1 TGCGCCAGCAGCTTGACAGTCAACTACGAGCAGTACTTC CASSLTVNYEQYF
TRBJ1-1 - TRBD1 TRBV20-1 TGCAGTGCTAGTACAGGGGGGAACACTGAAGCTTTCTTT CSASTGGNTEAFF
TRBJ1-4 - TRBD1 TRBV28 TGTGCCAGCAGTATAACGACAGGGCTGAATGAAAAACTGTTTTTT CASSITTGLNEKLFF
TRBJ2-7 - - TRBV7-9 TGTGCCAGCAGCTTCGGGGGACCGTTCTACGAGCAGTACTTC CASSFGGPFYEQYF
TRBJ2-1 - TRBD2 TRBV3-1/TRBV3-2 TGTGCCAGCAGCCAAGAGTGGGGGGGGTTCCCCTTCAATGAGCAGTTCTTC CASSQEWGGFPFNEQFF
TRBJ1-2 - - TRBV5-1 TGCGCCAGCTCACGAGCGAAGGTGCAAGTACCCAACTATGGCTACACCTTC CASSRAKVQVPNYGYTF
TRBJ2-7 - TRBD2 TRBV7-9 TGTGCCAGCAGCCCAGGACTAGCGGGGGTCAACGAGCAGTACTTC CASSPGLAGVNEQYF
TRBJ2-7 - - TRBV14 TGTGCCAGCAGCCAAGGGACAGTTACCTCCTACGAGCAGTACTTC CASSQGTVTSYEQYF
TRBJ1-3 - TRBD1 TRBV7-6 TGTGCCAGCAGCTCGACAGGGTATGGAAACACCATATATTTT CASSSTGYGNTIYF
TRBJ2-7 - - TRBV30 TGTGCCTGGACCCAAGGACAGTTAAATCCCTACGAGCAGTACTTC CAWTQGQLNPYEQYF
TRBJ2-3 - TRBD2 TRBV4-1 TGCGCCAGCAGCCCGAGGGGACTAGCGGGGGAAAGCACAGATACGCAGTATTTT CASSPRGLAGESTDTQYF
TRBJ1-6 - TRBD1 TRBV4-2 TGTGCCAGCAGCGAACGACAGGGGGCAGGATCACCCCTCCACTTT CASSERQGAGSPLHF
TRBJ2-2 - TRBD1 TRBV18 TGTGCCAGCTCACTACGGACAGGGGAAACCGGGGAGCTGTTTTTT CASSLRTGETGELFF
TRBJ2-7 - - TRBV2 TGTGCCAGCAGTGAAGTGCTATCCTACGAGCAGTACTTC CASSEVLSYEQYF
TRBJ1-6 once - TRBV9 TGTGCCAGCAGCGTGGACGGTTCTCGGGGTAATTCACCCCTCCACTTT CASSVDGSRGNSPLHF
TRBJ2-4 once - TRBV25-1 TGTGCCAGCAGTGAATATCAAGACAGTTTGATCCAGTACTTC CASSEYQDSLIQYF
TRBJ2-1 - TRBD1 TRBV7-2 TGTGCCAGCAGCTCGCCCTTCCCCAGGGGGTCCTACAATGAGCAGTTCTTC CASSSPFPRGSYNEQFF
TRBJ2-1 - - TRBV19 TGTGCCAGCTGCCCGAGCTCCTACAATGAGCAGTTCTTC CASCPSSYNEQFF
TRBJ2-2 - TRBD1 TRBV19 TGTGCCAGTAGTATGGACCGGGACAGGGGAAGAACCGGGGAGCTGTTTTTT CASSMDRDRGRTGELFF
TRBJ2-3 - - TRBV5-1 TGCGCCAGCAGAACCGACATTCACAGGGTTGAGGGCCCAGATACGCAGTATTTT CASRTDIHRVEGPDTQYF
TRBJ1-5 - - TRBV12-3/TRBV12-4 TGTGCCAGCAGTTTCTCAGGCAATCAGCCCCAGCATTTT CASSFSGNQPQHF
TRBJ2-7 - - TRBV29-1 TGCAGCGTTAGGCCAGGGGAGTCCTACGAGCAGTACTTC CSVRPGESYEQYF